This is a list of T cell receptor beta chains from one sample in a study of CD8 T cells in ankylosing spondylitis. TCRdb re-called the 5' RACE reads through MiXCR, storing one row per CDR3 protein. The profile shows about 140,000 distinct CDR3 sequences, roughly 11% of them singletons. What was sequenced was blood, either unsorted or a sorted T cell fraction (not recorded which). Receptor source: a female donor with ankylosing spondylitis or in good health (not recorded which). Both conserved end residues are part of each CDR3. A D gene is named only where the DNA matches it firmly. Size values are once, few and many counts, or a class for expanded clones, and some rows have none.

TRBV15	TRBJ2-1	NA	many	CATSTPDGNNEQFF	TGTGCCACCAGCACCCCGGACGGAAACAATGAGCAGTTCTTC
TRBV11-1	TRBJ1-1	TRBD1	many	CASTRSSGDRGRVTEAFF	TGTGCCAGCACCCGATCAAGCGGGGACAGGGGGAGAGTGACTGAAGCTTTCTTT
TRBV28	TRBJ2-7	NA	many	CASSLPAVRGHEQYF	TGTGCCAGCAGTTTACCCGCAGTGAGGGGCCACGAGCAGTACTTC
TRBV5-6	TRBJ2-5	NA	many	CASSSPGTPKETQYF	TGTGCCAGCAGTTCCCCCGGGACCCCGAAAGAGACCCAGTACTTC
TRBV6-1	TRBJ2-1	TRBD2	many	CASWAGLAGSEQFF	TGTGCCAGCTGGGCAGGACTAGCGGGATCTGAGCAGTTCTTC
TRBV12-3/TRBV12-4	TRBJ1-2	NA	many	CASNMGNYGYTF	TGTGCCAGCAACATGGGAAACTATGGCTACACCTTC
TRBV7-2	TRBJ1-5	NA	many	CASSFGVGNQPQHF	TGTGCCAGCAGCTTTGGGGTTGGCAATCAGCCCCAGCATTTT
TRBV10-3	TRBJ2-7	NA	many	CAISELNEQYF	TGTGCCATCAGTGAGTTAAACGAGCAGTACTTC
TRBV20-1	TRBJ1-2	NA	many	CSARAANYGYTF	TGCAGTGCTAGAGCAGCTAACTATGGCTACACCTTC
TRBV28	TRBJ1-2	NA	many	CASNRDYGYTF	TGTGCCAGCAACAGGGACTATGGCTACACCTTC
TRBV19	TRBJ2-6	NA	NA	CASKVAGYSGANVLTF	TGTGCCAGTAAGGTCGCAGGGTACTCTGGGGCCAACGTCCTGACTTTC
TRBV29-1	TRBJ1-3	NA	many	CSVAKAPPADTIYF	TGCAGCGTTGCCAAAGCACCTCCTGCGGACACCATATATTTT
TRBV20-1	TRBJ2-1	TRBD2	many	CSPLEREGRSYNEQFF	TGCAGTCCATTAGAGCGGGAGGGCCGATCCTACAATGAGCAGTTCTTC
TRBV6-5	TRBJ1-5	NA	few	CASSYSIDRLTHQPQHF	TGTGCCAGCAGTTACTCGATCGACCGGCTCACCCATCAGCCCCAGCATTTT
TRBV20-1	TRBJ1-1	NA	many	CSADGPGQTEAFF	TGCAGTGCCGATGGACCGGGACAAACTGAAGCTTTCTTT
TRBV5-1	TRBJ1-4	TRBD1	many	CASCSGTGNEKLFF	TGCGCCAGCTGCTCCGGGACAGGGAATGAAAAACTGTTTTTT